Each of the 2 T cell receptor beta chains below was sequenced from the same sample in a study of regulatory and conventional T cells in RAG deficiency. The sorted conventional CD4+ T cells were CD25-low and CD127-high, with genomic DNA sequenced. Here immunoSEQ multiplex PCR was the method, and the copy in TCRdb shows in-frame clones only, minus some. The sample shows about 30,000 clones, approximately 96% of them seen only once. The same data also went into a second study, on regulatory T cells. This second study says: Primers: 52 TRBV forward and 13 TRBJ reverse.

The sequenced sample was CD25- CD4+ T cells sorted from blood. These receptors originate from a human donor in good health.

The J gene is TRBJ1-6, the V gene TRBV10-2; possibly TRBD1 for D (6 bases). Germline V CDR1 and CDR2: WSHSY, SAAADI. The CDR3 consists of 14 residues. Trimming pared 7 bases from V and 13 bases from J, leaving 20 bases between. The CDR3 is CASTEWQGPFPLHF. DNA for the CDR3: TGCGCCAGCACCGAGTGGCAGGGGCCTTTCCCCCTCCACTTT.

The CDR3 here is CASSQEQGYEQYF. The CDR3 DNA reads TGCGCCAGCAGCCAAGAACAGGGTTACGAGCAGTACTTC. The chain combines TRBV4-1 with TRBJ2-7, with D possibly TRBD1 on 6 matching bases. CDR1 is MGHRA, CDR2 YSYEKL, per germline. Trimming left V 0 bases short and J 4 bases short, with 7 bases between. The CDR3 runs to 13 residues.